These T cell receptor beta chains were read from a single sample in a study of tumor-infiltrating lymphocytes in primary liver carcinoma. TCRdb redid the calling of the multiplex PCR reads with MiXCR, one entry per CDR3 protein. The sample holds 84,000 or so distinct CDR3 sequences, approximately 70% seen once. Sequencing was performed on liver tumor tissue from sampling region 1. These receptors were collected from a man between 35 and 55 years old with primary liver carcinoma and hepatitis B virus infection. Both conserved end residues are part of each CDR3. A D gene is named only where the DNA matches it firmly. Clone size is shown for a subset of rows, as once, few, many or a class of expanded clone.

d_call	clone_size	v_call	j_call	cdr3_aa	cdr3_nt
.	once	TRBV4-2	TRBJ2-5	CASSQDRQPQETQYF	TGCGCCAGCAGCCAAGATAGACAGCCTCAAGAGACCCAGTACTTC
.	.	TRBV6-1	TRBJ2-3	CASSPTGEGMQYF	TGTGCCAGCAGTCCGACAGGGGAGGGCATGCAGTATTTT
.	.	TRBV6-5	TRBJ2-7	CASWGGSPPSYEQYF	TGTGCCAGCTGGGGTGGCTCCCCTCCCTCATACGAGCAGTACTTC
.	.	TRBV6-5	TRBJ1-2	CASSKDKCYGYTF	TGTGCCAGCAGTAAAGACAAGTGTTATGGCTACACATTC
.	.	TRBV4-1	TRBJ2-1	CASSQSGLEFNEQFF	TGCGCCAGCAGTCAATCAGGCCTCGAGTTCAATGAGCAGTTCTTC
.	.	TRBV29-1	TRBJ1-1	CRVDLQLNTEAFF	TGCAGGGTTGACCTCCAACTGAACACTGAAGCTTTCTTT
.	.	TRBV12-3/TRBV12-4	TRBJ2-1	CANSLTVGPSAAQFF	TGTGCCAACAGTTTAACGGTGGGACCCTCGGCGGCCCAGTTCTTC
.	.	TRBV14	TRBJ1-1	CVNSQDRAEAFF	TGTGTCAACAGTCAAGACCGGGCTGAAGCTTTCTTT
.	.	TRBV4-1	TRBJ2-3	CASNPEDRATDTQFF	TGCGCCAGCAACCCTGAGGACAGAGCCACAGATACGCAGTTTTTT
.	.	TRBV12-3/TRBV12-4	TRBJ2-5	CASSLTLGPSTAQYF	TGTGCCAGCAGTTTAACGTTGGGACCCTCGACGGCCCAGTACTTC
TRBD2	once	TRBV20-1	TRBJ2-7	CSARETSGRGSAYEQYF	TGCAGTGCTAGGGAGACTAGCGGGAGAGGGTCGGCCTACGAGCAGTACTTC
.	many	TRBV6-5	TRBJ1-5	CASSGSGEESQPQHF	TGTGCCAGCAGCGGGTCAGGGGAAGAATCTCAGCCCCAGCATTTT
TRBD1	.	TRBV6-1	TRBJ2-3	CAGRDSVWGAGTQYF	TGTGCCGGCAGGGACAGTGTATGGGGTGCGGGTACGCAGTATTTT
TRBD1	.	TRBV29-1	TRBJ2-1	CSIAQGKRDEQFF	TGCAGCATCGCACAGGGGAAAAGAGATGAGCAGTTTTTC
TRBD1	.	TRBV29-1	TRBJ2-7	CSLRDRTYF	TGCAGCCTCAGGGACAGGACGTACTTC
.	many	TRBV6-2/TRBV6-3	TRBJ2-3	CASSLMGGTGYTQYF	TGTGCCAGCAGCCTAATGGGGGGGACAGGCTATACGCAGTATTTT
TRBD1	.	TRBV11-2	TRBJ2-2	CTSIFDRDRVGTGELFF	TGTACCAGTATCTTTGATCGGGACAGGGTCGGCACCGGGGAGTTGTTTTTT
.	large	TRBV11-2	TRBJ2-1	CASSLSYRGPVKQVRSYNEQFF	TGTGCCAGCAGCCTCTCCTACCGGGGTCCCGTGAAACAGGTTCGCTCCTACAATGAGCAGTTCTTC
.	.	TRBV12-3/TRBV12-4	TRBJ1-4	CASIARLGGGKLFF	TGTGCCAGCATCGCCCGTCTCGGCGGTGGAAAACTGTTCTTT
.	.	TRBV11-2	TRBJ2-7	CTSSIDPQGKGSYEQYF	TGTACCAGCAGCATCGACCCGCAGGGAAAGGGAAGCTACGAGCAGTACTTC
.	.	TRBV29-1	TRBJ2-1	CNVEVSAPYNDQFF	TGCAACGTTGAAGTTTCGGCACCCTACAATGATCAGTTCTTC
.	.	TRBV29-1	TRBJ1-2	CSVSPGVLHYDYTF	TGCAGCGTATCACCGGGAGTCCTTCACTATGACTACACCTTC
TRBD1	.	TRBV29-1	TRBJ1-4	CSVGQSGTGVEKLFF	TGCAGCGTGGGACAGAGTGGGACGGGAGTAGAAAAACTGTTTTTT
TRBD1	.	TRBV11-3	TRBJ2-1	CASSPGQGGNERFF	TGTGCCAGCAGCCCTGGACAGGGGGGCAATGAGCGGTTCTTC
TRBD1	many	TRBV10-3	TRBJ2-3	CAISEGTEPMAQYF	TGTGCCATCAGTGAGGGGACAGAACCTATGGCGCAGTATTTT
.	once	TRBV5-1	TRBJ2-5	CASSLGLEGQEETQYF	TGCGCCAGCAGCTTGGGGCTAGAGGGCCAAGAAGAGACCCAGTACTTC
.	.	TRBV11-1	TRBJ2-5	CASSSEARPQETQYF	TGTGCCAGCAGCTCAGAGGCGAGACCCCAAGAGACTCAGTACTTC
TRBD2	.	TRBV7-9	TRBJ2-1	CASSLLSGLAGTGHEQFF	TGTGCCAGCAGCTTACTTTCGGGACTAGCGGGTACGGGGCATGAGCAGTTCTTC
TRBD1	once	TRBV4-1	TRBJ1-5	CASSRRGTGGDGNQPQPF	TGCGCCAGCAGCCGACGAGGAACAGGGGGCGATGGCAATCAGCCCCAGCCTTTT
.	.	TRBV11-2	TRBJ2-2	CASSLIGGDTGELFF	TGTGCCAGCAGCTTAATCGGAGGGGACACCGGGGAGCTGTTTTTT
TRBD2	.	TRBV11-1	TRBJ2-1	CASGLGAGGIEQIF	TGTGCCAGCGGCTTAGGCGCGGGAGGTATTGAGCAGATCTTC
.	.	TRBV10-3	TRBJ2-1	CAIQGTDEQLF	TGTGCCATCCAAGGCACAGATGAGCAGCTCTTC
.	once	TRBV4-2	TRBJ2-1	CASSQELGGGGEQFF	TGTGCCAGCAGCCAAGAGTTAGGGGGGGGCGGTGAACAGTTCTTC
.	.	TRBV5-4	TRBJ1-6	CASGPSNSPLHF	TGTGCCAGCGGCCCATCTAATTCACCCCTCCACTTT
.	once	TRBV4-2	TRBJ1-5	CASSPGGGDNQSQHF	TGTGCCAGCAGCCCTGGAGGGGGTGACAATCAGTCCCAACATTTT
.	.	TRBV6-5	TRBJ1-4	CASSYRSPSGAVNNEKLFF	TGTGCCAGCAGTTATAGGTCTCCTTCGGGGGCGGTAAATAATGAAAAACTGTTTTTT
.	.	TRBV7-9	TRBJ2-3	CASSNNKADTHYF	TGTGCCAGCAGCAATAACAAGGCAGATACACATTATTTT
TRBD1	.	TRBV12-3/TRBV12-4	TRBJ1-5	CAINPGTGYQPQHF	TGTGCCATCAATCCCGGGACAGGGTATCAGCCCCAGCATTTT
TRBD1	.	TRBV6-1	TRBJ1-1	CATTGQELEAFF	TGTGCCACTACGGGACAGGAACTCGAAGCTTTCTTT
.	.	TRBV11-2	TRBJ1-2	CASNLGFDYGYTF	TGTGCCAGCAACTTGGGCTTTGATTATGGTTACACCTTC
.	.	TRBV4-1	TRBJ2-2	CASSQDIGAEELFF	TGCGCCAGCAGCCAAGACATTGGGGCCGAGGAGCTGTTTTTT
TRBD2	few	TRBV11-2	TRBJ2-2	CASSLVALAGTGELYF	TGTGCCAGCAGTTTAGTGGCGCTAGCGGGAACCGGGGAGTTGTATTTT
TRBD1	many	TRBV29-1	TRBJ1-1	CSVEGQRDTEAFF	TGCAGCGTTGAGGGACAGAGGGACACTGAAGCTTTCTTT
TRBD1	.	TRBV4-2	TRBJ1-5	CASNLGQGAGQPQHF	TGTGCCAGCAACCTCGGACAGGGGGCCGGTCAGCCCCAGCATTTC
TRBD1	.	TRBV30	TRBJ2-7	CAWSGAGDRGRLEQYF	TGTGCCTGGAGCGGGGCGGGGGACAGGGGGCGCTTAGAGCAGTACTTC
.	many	TRBV30	TRBJ2-3	CAGGQGGNTDTQYF	TGTGCCGGGGGCCAAGGCGGAAACACAGATACGCAGTATTTT
TRBD1	.	TRBV12-3/TRBV12-4	TRBJ2-1	CASSYGRGNYNEKLF	TGTGCCAGCAGTTATGGCAGGGGGAACTACAATGAGAAGTTATTC
.	many	TRBV6-6	TRBJ2-7	CASSGGHTGHYEQYF	TGTGCCAGCAGTGGGGGACACACAGGGCATTACGAGCAGTACTTC
TRBD2	.	TRBV25-1	TRBJ2-1	CASSDLGGSSYNEQFF	TGTGCCAGCAGCGACCTCGGCGGGAGCTCCTACAATGAGCAGTTCTTC
.	.	TRBV4-2	TRBJ2-3	CGSSQDHREMIGTDTQYF	TGTGGCAGCAGCCAAGATCACCGGGAGATGATTGGAACAGATACGCAGTATTTT
.	.	TRBV4-1	TRBJ1-2	CASGQGGADYGYTF	TGCGCCAGCGGCCAAGGAGGGGCCGACTATGGCTACACATTC
.	.	TRBV14	TRBJ2-5	CTSQVRETQYF	TGTACCAGCCAAGTTCGAGAGACCCAGTACTTC
.	.	TRBV7-8	TRBJ2-3	CASGVARPDAQYF	TGTGCCAGCGGTGTAGCGAGACCAGATGCGCAGTATTTT